The TCR beta chain under discussion was sequenced for a study of T-cell memory formation after mild COVID-19. Across the whole study: Across donors, TCR clusters were largely donor specific. General observations from the study: There were some responding clones in pre-infection memory, which suggested that cross-reactive memory had joined. Among contracting clones, CD4+ were mainly CM/EM and CD8+ enriched in EMRA.

Comments on this clonotype: Its target is not known.

The CDR3 is made up of 15 amino acids. CDR1 is SNHLY and CDR2 is FYNNEI in the germline V gene. V was trimmed by 4 bases and J by 5 bases, leaving 17 bases between them. TCRdb re-called the 5' RACE reads through MiXCR, storing one row per CDR3 protein. The table records hundreds of thousands of distinct CDR3 sequences, approximately 15% of them present only once. The clonotype originates from a man aged 18 to 29 who had mild COVID-19 (a few samples of this study predate the infection). Cell type and time point are not known. The material sequenced was PBMCs or a T cell subset sorted from them (not recorded which). This chain uses TRBV2 with TRBJ1-2, with D unresolved. The CDR3 nucleotides are TGTGCCAGCAGTGCTGGTCGCCTCCTATCTTATGGCTACACCTTC. Protein sequence: CASSAGRLLSYGYTF.